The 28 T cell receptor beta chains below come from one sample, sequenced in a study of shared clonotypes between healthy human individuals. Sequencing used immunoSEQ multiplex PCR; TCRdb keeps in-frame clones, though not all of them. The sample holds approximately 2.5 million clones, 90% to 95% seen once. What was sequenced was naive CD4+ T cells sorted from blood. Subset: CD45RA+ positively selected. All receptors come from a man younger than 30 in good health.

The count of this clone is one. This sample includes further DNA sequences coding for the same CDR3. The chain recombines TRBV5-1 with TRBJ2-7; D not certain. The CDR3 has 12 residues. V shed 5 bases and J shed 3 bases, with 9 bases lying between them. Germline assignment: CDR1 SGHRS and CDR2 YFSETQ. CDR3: CASSSGSYEQYF. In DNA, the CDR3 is TGCGCCAGCAGTTCGGGTAGCTACGAGCAGTACTTC.

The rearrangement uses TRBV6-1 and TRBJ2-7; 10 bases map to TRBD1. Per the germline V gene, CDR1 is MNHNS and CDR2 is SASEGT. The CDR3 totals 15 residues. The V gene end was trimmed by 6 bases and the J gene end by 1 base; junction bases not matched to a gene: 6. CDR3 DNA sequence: TGTGCCAGCAGATCGGGACAGGGGCCATCCTACGAGCAGTACTTC. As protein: CASRSGQGPSYEQYF.

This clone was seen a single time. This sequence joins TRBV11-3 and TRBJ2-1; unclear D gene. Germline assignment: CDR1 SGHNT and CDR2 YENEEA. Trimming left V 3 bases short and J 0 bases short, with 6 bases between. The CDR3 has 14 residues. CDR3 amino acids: CASSFRGSYNEQFF. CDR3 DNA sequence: TGTGCCAGCAGCTTCCGCGGCTCCTACAATGAGCAGTTCTTC.

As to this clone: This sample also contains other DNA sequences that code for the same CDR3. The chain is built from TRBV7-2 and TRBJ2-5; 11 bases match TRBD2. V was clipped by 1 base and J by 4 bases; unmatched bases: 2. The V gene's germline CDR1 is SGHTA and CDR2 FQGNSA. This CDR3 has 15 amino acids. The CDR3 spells CASSLGGLAGETQYF. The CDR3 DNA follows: TGTGCCAGCAGCTTAGGAGGACTAGCGGGAGAGACCCAGTACTTC.

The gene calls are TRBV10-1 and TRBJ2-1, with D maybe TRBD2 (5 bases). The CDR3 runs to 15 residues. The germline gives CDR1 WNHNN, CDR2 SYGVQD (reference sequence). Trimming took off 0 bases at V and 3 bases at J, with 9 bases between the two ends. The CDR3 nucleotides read TGCGCCAGCAGTGAGTCGGCTAGCAACTACAATGAGCAGTTCTTC. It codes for CASSESASNYNEQFF.

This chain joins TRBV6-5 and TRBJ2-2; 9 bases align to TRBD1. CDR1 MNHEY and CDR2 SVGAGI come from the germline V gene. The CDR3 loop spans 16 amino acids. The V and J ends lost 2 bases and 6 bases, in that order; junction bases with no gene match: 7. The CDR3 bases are TGTGCCAGCAGTTACCTTGGACAGGGGTCCCCCGGGGAGCTGTTTTTT. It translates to CASSYLGQGSPGELFF.

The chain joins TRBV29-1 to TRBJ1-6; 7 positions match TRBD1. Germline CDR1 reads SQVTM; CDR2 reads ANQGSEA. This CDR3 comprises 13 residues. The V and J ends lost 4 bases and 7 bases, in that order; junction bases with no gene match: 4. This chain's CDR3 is CSVGAGGNSPLHF. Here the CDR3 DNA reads TGCAGCGTTGGGGCAGGGGGGAATTCACCCCTCCACTTT.

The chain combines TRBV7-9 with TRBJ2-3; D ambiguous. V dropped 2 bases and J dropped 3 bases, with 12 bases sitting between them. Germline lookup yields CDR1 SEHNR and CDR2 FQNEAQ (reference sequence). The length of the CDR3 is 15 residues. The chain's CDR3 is CASSLSGYSTDTQYF. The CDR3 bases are TGTGCCAGCAGCTTATCTGGGTACTCGACAGATACGCAGTATTTT.

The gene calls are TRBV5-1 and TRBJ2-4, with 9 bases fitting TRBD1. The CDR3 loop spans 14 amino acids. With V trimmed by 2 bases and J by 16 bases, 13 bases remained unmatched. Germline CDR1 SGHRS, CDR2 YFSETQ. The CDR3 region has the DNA TGCGCCAGCAGCTTATTACCGGGGGACAGGGTCCAATACTTC. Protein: CASSLLPGDRVQYF. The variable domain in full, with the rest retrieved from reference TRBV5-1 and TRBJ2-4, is KAGVTQTPRYLIKTRGQQVTLSCSPISGHRSVSWYQQTPGQGLQFLFEYFSETQRNKGNFPGRFSGRQFSNSRSEMNVSTLELGDSALYLCASSLLPGDRVQYFGAGTRLSVL.

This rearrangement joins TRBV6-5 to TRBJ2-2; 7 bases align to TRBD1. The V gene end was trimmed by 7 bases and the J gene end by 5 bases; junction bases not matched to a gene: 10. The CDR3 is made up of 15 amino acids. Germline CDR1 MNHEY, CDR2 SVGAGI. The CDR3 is CASKVVGGMTGELFF. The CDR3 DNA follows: TGTGCCAGCAAGGTCGTAGGGGGCATGACCGGGGAGCTGTTTTTT.

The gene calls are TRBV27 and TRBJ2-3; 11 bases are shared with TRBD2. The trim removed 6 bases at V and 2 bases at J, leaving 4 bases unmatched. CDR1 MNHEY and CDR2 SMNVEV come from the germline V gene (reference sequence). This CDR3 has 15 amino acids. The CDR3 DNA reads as TGTGCCAGCAGCTTGGGACTAGCGGCCACAGATACGCAGTATTTT. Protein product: CASSLGLAATDTQYF.

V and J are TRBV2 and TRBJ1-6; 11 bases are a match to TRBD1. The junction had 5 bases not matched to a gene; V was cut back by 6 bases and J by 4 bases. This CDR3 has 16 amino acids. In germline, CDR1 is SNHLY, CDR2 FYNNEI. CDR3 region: CASRLGQGGYNSPLHF. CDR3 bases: TGTGCCAGCAGGTTGGGACAGGGGGGATATAATTCACCCCTCCACTTT.

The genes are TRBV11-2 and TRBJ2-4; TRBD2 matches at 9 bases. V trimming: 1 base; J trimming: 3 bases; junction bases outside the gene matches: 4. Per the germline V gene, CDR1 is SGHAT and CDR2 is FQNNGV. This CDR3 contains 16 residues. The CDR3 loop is CASSLGGGADKNIQYF. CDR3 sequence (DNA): TGTGCCAGCAGCTTAGGCGGGGGGGCCGACAAAAACATTCAGTACTTC.

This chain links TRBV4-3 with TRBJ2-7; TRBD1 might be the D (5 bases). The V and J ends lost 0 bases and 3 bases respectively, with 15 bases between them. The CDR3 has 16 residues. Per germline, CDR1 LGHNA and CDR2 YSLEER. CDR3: CASSQDQGSRCYEQYF. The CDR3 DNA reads TGCGCCAGCAGCCAAGATCAGGGCAGTAGGTGCTACGAGCAGTACTTC.

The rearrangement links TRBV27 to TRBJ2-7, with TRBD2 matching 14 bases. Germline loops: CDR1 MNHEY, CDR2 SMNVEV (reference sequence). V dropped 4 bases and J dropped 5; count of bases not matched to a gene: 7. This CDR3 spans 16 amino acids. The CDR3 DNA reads TGTGCCAGCAGTTCCGGACTAGCGGGAGGATCGGACGAGCAGTACTTC. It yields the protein CASSSGLAGGSDEQYF.

Written as DNA, the CDR3 is TGTGCCAGCAGTTTTGACGGAGGGAACTACGAGCAGTACTTC. Its translation is CASSFDGGNYEQYF. V is TRBV27 and J is TRBJ2-7, with D perhaps TRBD2 (6 bases). With 3 bases removed from V and 3 bases from J, the gap between germline ends came to 12 bases. Germline V gene data show CDR1 as MNHEY and CDR2 as SMNVEV (reference sequence). The CDR3 covers 14 residues.

In DNA, the CDR3 is TGTGCCAGCAGCAAGGGACTAGCGGGGGGTGAGACCCAGTACTTC. This encodes CASSKGLAGGETQYF. The rearrangement joins TRBV6-1 to TRBJ2-5; the match to TRBD2 covers 15 bases. Trimming took 6 bases from V and 5 from J; bases not matched to a gene: 4. The CDR3 is made up of 15 amino acids. Germline V CDR1 and CDR2: MNHNS, SASEGT.

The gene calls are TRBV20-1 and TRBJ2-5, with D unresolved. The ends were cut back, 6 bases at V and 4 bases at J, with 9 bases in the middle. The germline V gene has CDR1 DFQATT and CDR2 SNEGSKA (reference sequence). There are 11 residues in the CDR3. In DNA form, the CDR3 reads TGCAGTGCCAAGGAAGGAGAGACCCAGTACTTC. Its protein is CSAKEGETQYF.

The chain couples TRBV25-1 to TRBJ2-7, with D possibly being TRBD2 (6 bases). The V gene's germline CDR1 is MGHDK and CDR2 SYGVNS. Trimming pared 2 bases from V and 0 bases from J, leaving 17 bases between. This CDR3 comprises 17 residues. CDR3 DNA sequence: TGTGCCAGCAGTGAAGTAGCAGGGCGGGAAAGCTCCTACGAGCAGTACTTC. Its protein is CASSEVAGRESSYEQYF.

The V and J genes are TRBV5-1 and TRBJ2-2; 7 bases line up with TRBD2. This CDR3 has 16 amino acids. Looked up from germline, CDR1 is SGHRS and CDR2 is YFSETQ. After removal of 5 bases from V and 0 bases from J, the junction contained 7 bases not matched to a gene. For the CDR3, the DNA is TGCGCCAGCAGGATATCTAGCGGAACGAACACCGGGGAGCTGTTTTTT. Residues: CASRISSGTNTGELFF.

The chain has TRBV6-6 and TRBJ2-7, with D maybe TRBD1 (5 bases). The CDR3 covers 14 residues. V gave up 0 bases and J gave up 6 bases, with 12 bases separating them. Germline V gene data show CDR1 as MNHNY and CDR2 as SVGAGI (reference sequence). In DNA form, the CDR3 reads TGTGCCAGCAGTTACTCCAAAGACAGTAGCGAGCAGTACTTC. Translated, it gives CASSYSKDSSEQYF.

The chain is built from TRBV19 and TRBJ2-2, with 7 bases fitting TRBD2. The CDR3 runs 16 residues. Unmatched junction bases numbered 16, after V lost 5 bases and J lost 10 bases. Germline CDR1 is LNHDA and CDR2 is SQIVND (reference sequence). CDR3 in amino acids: CASSPWEGRLVEELFF. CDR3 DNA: TGTGCCAGTAGTCCCTGGGAGGGCCGTCTGGTTGAGGAGCTGTTTTTT. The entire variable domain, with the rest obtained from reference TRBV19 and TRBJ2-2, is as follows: DGGITQSPKYLFRKEGQNVTLSCEQNLNHDAMYWYRQDPGQGLRLIYYSQIVNDFQKGDIAEGYSVSREKKESFPLTVTSAQKNPTAFYLCASSPWEGRLVEELFFGEGSRLTVL.

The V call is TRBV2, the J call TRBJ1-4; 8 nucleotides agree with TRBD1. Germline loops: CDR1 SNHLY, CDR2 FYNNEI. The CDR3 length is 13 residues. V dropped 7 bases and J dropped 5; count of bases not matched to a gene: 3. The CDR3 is CASKGQVNEKLFF. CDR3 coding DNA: TGTGCCAGCAAGGGACAGGTGAATGAAAAACTGTTTTTT.

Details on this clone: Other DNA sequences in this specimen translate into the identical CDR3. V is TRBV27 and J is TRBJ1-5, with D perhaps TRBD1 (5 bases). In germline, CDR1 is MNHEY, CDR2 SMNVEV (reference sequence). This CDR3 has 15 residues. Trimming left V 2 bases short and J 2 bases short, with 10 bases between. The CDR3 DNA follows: TGTGCCAGCAGTTTAGCAGGGTTGGGCAATCAGCCCCAGCATTTT. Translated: CASSLAGLGNQPQHF.

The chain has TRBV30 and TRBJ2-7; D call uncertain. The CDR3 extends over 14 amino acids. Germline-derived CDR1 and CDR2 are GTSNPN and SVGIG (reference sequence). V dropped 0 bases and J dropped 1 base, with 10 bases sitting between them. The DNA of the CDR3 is TGTGCCTGGAGTGTAGTTTACCAGTCCTACGAGCAGTACTTC. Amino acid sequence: CAWSVVYQSYEQYF.

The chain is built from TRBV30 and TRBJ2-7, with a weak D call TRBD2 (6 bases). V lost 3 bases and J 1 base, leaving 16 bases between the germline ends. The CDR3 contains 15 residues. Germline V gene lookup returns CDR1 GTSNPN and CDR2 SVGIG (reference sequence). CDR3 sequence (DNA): TGTGCCTGGAGCACCGGCGGGCGGGGATCCTACGAGCAGTACTTC. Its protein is CAWSTGGRGSYEQYF. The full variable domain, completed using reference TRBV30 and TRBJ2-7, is SQTIHQWPATLVQPVGSPLSLECTVEGTSNPNLYWYRQAAGRGLQLLFYSVGIGQISSEVPQNLSASRPQDRQFILSSKKLLLSDSGFYLCAWSTGGRGSYEQYFGPGTRLTVT.

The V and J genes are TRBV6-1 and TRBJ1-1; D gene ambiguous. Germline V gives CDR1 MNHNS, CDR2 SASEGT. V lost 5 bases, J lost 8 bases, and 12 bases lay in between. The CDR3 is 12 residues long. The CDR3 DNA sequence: TGTGCCAGCAGTCAGGTTCTCCGGGAAGCTTTCTTT. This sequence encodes CASSQVLREAFF.

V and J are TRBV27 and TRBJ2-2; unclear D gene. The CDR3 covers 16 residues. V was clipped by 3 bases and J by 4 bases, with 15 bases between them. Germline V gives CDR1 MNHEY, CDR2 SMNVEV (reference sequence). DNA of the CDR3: TGTGCCAGCAGTTTCGGGCGCTCAGAGGTCACCGGGGAGCTGTTTTTT. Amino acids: CASSFGRSEVTGELFF.